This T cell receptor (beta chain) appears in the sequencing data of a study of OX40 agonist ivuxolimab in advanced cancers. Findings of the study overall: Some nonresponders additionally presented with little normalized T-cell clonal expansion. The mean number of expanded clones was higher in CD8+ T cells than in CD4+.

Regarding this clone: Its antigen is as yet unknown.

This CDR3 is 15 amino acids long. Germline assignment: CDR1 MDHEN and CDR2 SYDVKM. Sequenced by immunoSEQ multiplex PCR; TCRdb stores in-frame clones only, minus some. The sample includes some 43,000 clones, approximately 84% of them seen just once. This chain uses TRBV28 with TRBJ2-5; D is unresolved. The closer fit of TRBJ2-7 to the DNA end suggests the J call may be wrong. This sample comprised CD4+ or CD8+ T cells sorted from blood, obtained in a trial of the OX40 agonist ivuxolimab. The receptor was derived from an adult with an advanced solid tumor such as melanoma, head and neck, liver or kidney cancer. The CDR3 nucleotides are TGTGCCAGCAGGGCTGGTTCTAGTGGAACCTACGAGCAGTACTTC. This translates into CASRAGSSGTYEQYF.